Shown below are 6 T cell receptor beta chains from a single sample sequenced in a study of T cell responses to AZD1222 COVID-19 vaccine. Clones were read by immunoSEQ multiplex PCR, and TCRdb kept only the in-frame ones, dropping some. The sample contains over 85,000 clones, 70% to 90% of which appear only once. The source material was peripheral blood, sampled 28 days after the second AZD1222 dose. These receptors were taken from an adult who received the AZD1222 COVID-19 vaccine.

The chain recombines TRBV4-1 with TRBJ2-3, with D possibly TRBD2 on 6 matching bases. The CDR3 totals 15 residues. The V and J ends lost 4 bases and 1 base respectively, with 12 bases between them. The germline V gene encodes CDR1 MGHRA and CDR2 YSYEKL. CDR3 residues: CASSRGTGGTDTQYF. The CDR3 DNA is TGCGCCAGCAGCCGTGGGACTGGGGGCACAGATACGCAGTATTTT.

The V and J genes are TRBV5-4 and TRBJ2-6; D call uncertain. Trimming took off 0 bases at V and 0 bases at J, with 4 bases between the two ends. Per the germline V gene, CDR1 is SGHNT and CDR2 is YYREEE (reference sequence). This CDR3 has 15 residues. The CDR3 DNA sequence: TGTGCCAGCAGCTTGGGCAGCTCTGGGGCCAACGTCCTGACTTTC. Translation gives CASSLGSSGANVLTF.

This chain connects TRBV4-1 to TRBJ2-5; D is possibly TRBD1 or TRBD2 (5 bases each). Per germline, CDR1 MGHRA and CDR2 YSYEKL. The CDR3 is 15 residues long. Trimming pared 4 bases from V and 3 bases from J, leaving 15 bases between. CDR3 in amino acids: CASSLQRGLKETQYF. The CDR3 DNA reads TGCGCCAGCAGCCTACAACGGGGCCTAAAAGAGACCCAGTACTTC.

The J gene is TRBJ1-1, the V gene TRBV12-3 or TRBV12-4; 7 bases are a match to TRBD1. V dropped 6 bases and J dropped 5; count of bases not matched to a gene: 6. The CDR3 is made up of 13 amino acids. The CDR3 protein is CASRETGYTEAFF. The CDR3 region has the DNA TGTGCCAGCAGAGAGACAGGGTATACTGAAGCTTTCTTT.

The chain employs TRBV2 and TRBJ2-4; D might be TRBD2 (7 bases). Trimming stripped 4 bases from V and 0 bases from J, with 22 bases between. This CDR3 comprises 19 residues. Germline V gene data show CDR1 as SNHLY and CDR2 as FYNNEI. The CDR3 is CASSADINMGGLAKNIQYF. CDR3 nucleotide sequence: TGTGCCAGCAGTGCCGACATCAATATGGGGGGGCTAGCCAAAAACATTCAGTACTTC.

The V call is TRBV19, the J call TRBJ2-1, with D unresolved. Germline loops: CDR1 LNHDA, CDR2 SQIVND (reference sequence). This CDR3 is 19 amino acids long. Between the trimmed V and J ends, which lost 8 bases and 4 bases, there was a span of 30 bases. The CDR3 bases are TGTGCCAGTTCGCTTCACCCGAGTTGGGCTGGTCCATCATACAATGAGCAGTTCTTC. Translation: CASSLHPSWAGPSYNEQFF.